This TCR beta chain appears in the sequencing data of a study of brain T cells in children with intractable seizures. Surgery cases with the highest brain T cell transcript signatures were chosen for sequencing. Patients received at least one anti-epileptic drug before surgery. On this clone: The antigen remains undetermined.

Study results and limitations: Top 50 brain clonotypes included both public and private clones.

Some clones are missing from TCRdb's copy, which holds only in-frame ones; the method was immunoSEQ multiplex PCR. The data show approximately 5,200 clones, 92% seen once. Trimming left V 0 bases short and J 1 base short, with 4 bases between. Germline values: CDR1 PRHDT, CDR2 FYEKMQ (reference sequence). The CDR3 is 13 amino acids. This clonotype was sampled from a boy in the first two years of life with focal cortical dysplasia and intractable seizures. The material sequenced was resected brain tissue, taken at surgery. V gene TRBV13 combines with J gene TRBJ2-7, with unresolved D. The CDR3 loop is CASSLGSSYEQYF. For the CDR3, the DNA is TGTGCCAGCAGCTTAGGAAGTTCCTACGAGCAGTACTTC.